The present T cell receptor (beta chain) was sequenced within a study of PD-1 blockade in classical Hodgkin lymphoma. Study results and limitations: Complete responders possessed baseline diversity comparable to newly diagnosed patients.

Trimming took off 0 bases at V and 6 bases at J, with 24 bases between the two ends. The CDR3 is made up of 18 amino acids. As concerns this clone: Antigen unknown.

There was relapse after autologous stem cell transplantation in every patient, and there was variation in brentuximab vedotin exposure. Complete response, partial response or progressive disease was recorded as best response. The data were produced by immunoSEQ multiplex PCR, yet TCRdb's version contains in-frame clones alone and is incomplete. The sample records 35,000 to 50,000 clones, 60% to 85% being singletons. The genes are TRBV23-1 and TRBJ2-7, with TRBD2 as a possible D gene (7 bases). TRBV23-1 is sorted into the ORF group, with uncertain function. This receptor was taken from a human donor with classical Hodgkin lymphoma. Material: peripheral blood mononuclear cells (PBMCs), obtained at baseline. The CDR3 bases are TGCGCCAGCAGTCAATCGAGGGGGGGGAGACTTCTACGGTGCGAGCAGTACTTC. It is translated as CASSQSRGGRLLRCEQYF.